The source of this TCR beta chain is a study of shared clonotypes between healthy human individuals. Assay used: immunoSEQ multiplex PCR; TCRdb lists only in-frame clones, some missing. Found here are 550,000 to 850,000 clones, less than 85% of them singletons; the top ten hold more than 1.5%. In germline, CDR1 is MDHEN, CDR2 SYDVKM. This CDR3 has 13 residues. The V and J ends lost 4 bases and 5 bases respectively, with 11 bases between them. With regard to this clone: Other DNA sequences in this sample translate to the same CDR3.

This chain joins TRBV28 and TRBJ1-2; tentative D call: TRBD1 (6 bases). The specimen was memory CD4+ T cells sorted from blood. Described subset: CD45RA-negative fraction. The sequence derives from a woman in her thirties in good health. This CDR3 reads CASSSGTRYGYTF. CDR3 in DNA: TGTGCCAGCAGTTCCGGGACAAGATATGGCTACACCTTC.